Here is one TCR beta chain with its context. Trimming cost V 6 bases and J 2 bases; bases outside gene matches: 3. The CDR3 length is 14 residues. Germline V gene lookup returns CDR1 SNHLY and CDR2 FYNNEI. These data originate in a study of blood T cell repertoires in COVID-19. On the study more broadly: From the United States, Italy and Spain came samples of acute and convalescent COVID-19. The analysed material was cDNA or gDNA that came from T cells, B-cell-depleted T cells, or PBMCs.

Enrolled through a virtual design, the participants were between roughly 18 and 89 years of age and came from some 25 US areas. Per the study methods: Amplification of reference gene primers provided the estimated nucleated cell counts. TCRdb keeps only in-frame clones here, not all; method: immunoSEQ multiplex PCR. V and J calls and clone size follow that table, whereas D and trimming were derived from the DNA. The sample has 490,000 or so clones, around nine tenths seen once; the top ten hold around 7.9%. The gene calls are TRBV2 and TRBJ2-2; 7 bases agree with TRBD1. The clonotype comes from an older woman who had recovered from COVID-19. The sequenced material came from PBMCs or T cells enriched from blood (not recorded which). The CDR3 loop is CASRQGLNTGELFF. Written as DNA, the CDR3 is TGTGCCAGCAGACAGGGGTTAAACACCGGGGAGCTGTTTTTT.